This T cell receptor beta chain derives from a study of vaccination and CD4 T cells after COVID-19. Scientists ran DNA taken from cultured CD4+ T cells through the Oncomine TCR Beta short-read assay for sequencing. Each CDR3 protein is one row after TCRdb ran MiXCR on the PCR reads. The table has 10,000 to 12,000 distinct CDR3 sequences, approximately 52% seen once. This clonotype has a handful of counts. Antigen unknown. CDR3 size: 18 residues. The V gene's germline CDR1 is MNHEY and CDR2 SMNVEV (reference sequence). Trimming stripped 7 bases from V and 10 bases from J, with 29 bases between. Treatment noted: approximately nine-day PBMC culture with coronavirus spike peptide pools or control peptides (ViraFEST assay).

This receptor was obtained from a human donor who had recovered from COVID-19. The chain recombines TRBV27 with TRBJ1-6; D not certain. Material: CD4+ T cells from blood, cultured in vitro. As DNA, the CDR3 is TGTGCCAGCACCCCTTCATGGTACGGAATTACGAGTCTATCACCCCTCCACTTT. This translates into CASTPSWYGITSLSPLHF.